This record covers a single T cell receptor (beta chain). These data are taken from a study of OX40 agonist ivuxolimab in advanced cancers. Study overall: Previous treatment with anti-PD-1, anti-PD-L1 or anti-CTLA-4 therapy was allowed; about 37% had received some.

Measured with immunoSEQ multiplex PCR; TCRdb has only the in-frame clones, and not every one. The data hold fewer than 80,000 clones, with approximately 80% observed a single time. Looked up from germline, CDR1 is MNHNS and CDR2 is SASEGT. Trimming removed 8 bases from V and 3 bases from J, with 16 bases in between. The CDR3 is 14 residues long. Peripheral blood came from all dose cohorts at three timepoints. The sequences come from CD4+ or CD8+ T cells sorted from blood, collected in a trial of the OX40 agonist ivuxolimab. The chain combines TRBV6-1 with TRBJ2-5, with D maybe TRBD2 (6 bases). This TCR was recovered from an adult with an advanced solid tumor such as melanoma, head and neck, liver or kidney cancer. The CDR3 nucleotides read TGTGCCAGCTCTCGGCTAGCGCCTGAAGAGACCCAGTACTTC. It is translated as CASSRLAPEETQYF.